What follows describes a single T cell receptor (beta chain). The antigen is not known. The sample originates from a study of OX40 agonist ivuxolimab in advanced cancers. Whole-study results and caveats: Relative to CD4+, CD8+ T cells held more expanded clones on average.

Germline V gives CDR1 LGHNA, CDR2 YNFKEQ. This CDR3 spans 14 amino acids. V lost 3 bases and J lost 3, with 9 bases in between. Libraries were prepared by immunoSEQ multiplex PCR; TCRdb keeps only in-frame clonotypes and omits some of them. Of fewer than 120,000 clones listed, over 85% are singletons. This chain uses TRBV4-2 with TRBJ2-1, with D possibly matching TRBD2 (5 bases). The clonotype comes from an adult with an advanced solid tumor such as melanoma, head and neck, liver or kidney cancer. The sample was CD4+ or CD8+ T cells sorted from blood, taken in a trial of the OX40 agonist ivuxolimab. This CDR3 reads CASSQIRDYNEQFF. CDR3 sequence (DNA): TGTGCCAGCAGCCAGATCCGGGACTACAATGAGCAGTTCTTC.